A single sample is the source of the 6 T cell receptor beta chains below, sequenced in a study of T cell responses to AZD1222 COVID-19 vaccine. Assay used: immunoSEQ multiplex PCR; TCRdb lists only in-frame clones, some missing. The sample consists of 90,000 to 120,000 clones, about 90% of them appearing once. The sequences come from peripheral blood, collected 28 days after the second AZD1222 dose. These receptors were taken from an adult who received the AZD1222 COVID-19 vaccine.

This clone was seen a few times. The CDR3 reads CATSDLDRGFNQPQHF. Written as DNA, the CDR3 is TGTGCCACCAGTGACTTGGACAGGGGGTTCAATCAGCCCCAGCATTTT. The chain couples TRBV24-1 to TRBJ1-5; the match to TRBD1 covers 10 bases. V was pared by 4 bases and J by 3 bases, with 5 bases of the junction left unmatched. CDR1 and CDR2 (germline): KGHDR, SFDVKD. CDR3 length: 16 residues.

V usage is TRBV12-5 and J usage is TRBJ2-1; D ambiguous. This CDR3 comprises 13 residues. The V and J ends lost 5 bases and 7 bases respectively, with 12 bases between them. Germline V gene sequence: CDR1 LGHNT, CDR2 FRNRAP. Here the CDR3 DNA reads TGTGCTAGTGGTGCACCCCCACGGAATGAGCAGTTCTTC. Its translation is CASGAPPRNEQFF.

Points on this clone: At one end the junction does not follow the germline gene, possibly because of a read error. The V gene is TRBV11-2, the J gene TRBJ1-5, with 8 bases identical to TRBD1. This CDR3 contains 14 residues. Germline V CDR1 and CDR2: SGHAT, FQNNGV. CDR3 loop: CASSRAGGNQPQHF. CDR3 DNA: TGTGCCAGCAGCCGGGCAGGGGGCAACCAGCCCCAGCATTTT.

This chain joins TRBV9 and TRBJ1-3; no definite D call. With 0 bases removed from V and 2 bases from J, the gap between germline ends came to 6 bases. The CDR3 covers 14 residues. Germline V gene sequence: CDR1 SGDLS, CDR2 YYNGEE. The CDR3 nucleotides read TGTGCCAGCAGCGTAGAAGGAACTGGAAACACCATATATTTT. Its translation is CASSVEGTGNTIYF.

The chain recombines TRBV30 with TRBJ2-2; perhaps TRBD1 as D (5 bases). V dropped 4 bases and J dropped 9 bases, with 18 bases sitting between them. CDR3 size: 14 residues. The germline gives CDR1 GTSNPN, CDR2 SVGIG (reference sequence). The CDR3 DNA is TGTGCCTGGAAAGGGGCAGAGCCCCCTAGGGAGCTGTTTTTT. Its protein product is CAWKGAEPPRELFF.

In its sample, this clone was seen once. The CDR3: CASSQERGRTVAFF. CDR3 DNA sequence: TGCGCCAGCAGCCAAGAAAGGGGACGGACGGTAGCTTTCTTT. This chain joins TRBV4-3 and TRBJ1-1; D possibly corresponds to TRBD1 (5 bases). The CDR3 runs 14 residues. Germline CDR1 is LGHNA and CDR2 is YSLEER. The germline V and J ends were trimmed by 0 bases and 10 bases, with 15 bases remaining between them.